Listed here is a single T cell receptor beta chain. No antigen is known for it. No qualities accompany the bases; no much larger clone lies one base away. According to the study, the label for this sample's time point signals: tumor resected at nephrectomy. This sample's treatment or condition label indicates: 15 Gy SBRT to primary tumor, nephrectomy 4 weeks later. The samples were drawn from a clinical trial, where primary renal cell carcinomas were treated with 15 Gy of stereotactic body radiation therapy and then removed by nephrectomy 4 weeks afterward. All patients had renal cell carcinoma with clear cell pathology. The tumors were dissociated mechanically, digested with collagenase/hyaluronidase at 37 degrees C, processed in gentleMACS C tubes, and kept in liquid nitrogen. The QIAamp DNA Blood Mini Kit (Qiagen) was used to prepare genomic DNA for TCR sequencing. Only samples passing all quality control checks were included in the analyses.

This sample was included in a study of radiation and T cells in renal cell carcinoma (dated by TCRdb to the early 2020s). Regarding the study in general: A total of 50 to 60 samples underwent TCR beta sequencing, made up of some 26 tumors and about 27 peripheral blood samples. In the 40 to 55 samples combined, some 4,000,000 unique CDR3 nucleotide sequences were found, encoding roughly 2,500,000 unique CDR3 amino acid sequences. The study at large found these results: Higher TCR clonality was observed in irradiated tumors than in controls, with an average of approximately 50% of the repertoire accounted for by the top 100 clonotypes, compared with around 40% in nephrectomy-only tumors. The single-armed trial design could not address effects of radiation dose or scheduling on the TCR repertoire. In blood, the top tumor clonotypes increased from baseline to 2 weeks after radiation and then shrank by 4 weeks, which suggests a temporary expansion of tumor-resident clones. Intratumoral heterogeneity went uncaptured because the only tumor material available was small regions of 0.8 to 1 g. Irradiated tumors contained more dominant CDR3 motifs, and these motifs occupied a larger share of the repertoire than in control tumors. Because pretreatment tumor biopsies were not available, the study could not determine whether clonotypes were already present within the tumor at baseline.

Including cysteine and phenylalanine, the CDR3 has 11 amino acids. Of the read, only the CDR3 DNA is kept; its 33 bases are in frame from base 1. Cut back by 2 bases and 13 bases, the V and J ends lie 12 bases apart. CDR1 and CDR2, per the germline V gene, are MNHNS and SASEGT. TCR beta libraries were generated from genomic DNA with the immunoSEQ kit, following the manufacturer's recommendations. For library preparation, a first multiplex PCR was performed with proprietary primers, followed by a second PCR in which unique barcodes were added, and bead cleanups were performed after each round. Each sample batch included a kit-provided positive control reaction and a negative control reaction. The final libraries underwent checking on an Agilent 4200 TapeStation D1000 ScreenTape, volumetric pooling, and quantification by qPCR. An Illumina NextSeq500 fitted with a MidOutput 150-cycle cartridge performed the sequencing, running 156 Read1 cycles and 15 Index1 cycles with the kit's custom primers. The pooled library was loaded at approximately 0.98 pM with about 21% PhiX control spiked in. The authors' analysis ran thus. The vendor-processed data were analyzed in R, and a clonotype was defined as all T cells that share the same CDR3 nucleotide sequence. In the clone abundance analyses, frequencies were normalized to the 10,000 most abundant clones in each sample. Public T cell clones, averaging fewer than five per sample, were removed before analysis. Dominant motifs were analyzed with ImmunoMap using the PAM10 matrix, a gap penalty of 30, and a homology threshold of 0.3, and motifs with a cumulative frequency of at least 0.01 were considered dominant. A difference in abundance of at least 32-fold between compartments was used to define tumor-enriched and baseline blood-enriched clonotypes. Similarity between tumor and blood repertoires was quantified using the Baroni-Urbani and Buser coefficient, and groups were compared with two-tailed Wilcoxon tests in R. Entries here come from immuneACCESS through TCRdb and include only in-frame sequences with V and J called. Some clones fail to appear in such tables; in the studies checked, an unresolved V gene covers under half of the shortfall, and the cause of the remainder is unknown. V and J calls and clone size are copied from that table; D and trimming were computed from the DNA. The sample contains about 12,000 clones, around a third of them found a single time. Of the sample, 15% is held by the ten largest clones.

The sequence derives from a man between 60 and 75 years old with renal cell carcinoma. This sample comprised tumor tissue, obtained from a patient whose treatment included radiotherapy and nephrectomy. Here the chain combines TRBV6-1 and TRBJ2-7; no D gene is confidently identified. The DNA reads TGTGCCAGCAGTGAACTTAGGCTCAGTTACTTC. It encodes CASSELRLSYF.